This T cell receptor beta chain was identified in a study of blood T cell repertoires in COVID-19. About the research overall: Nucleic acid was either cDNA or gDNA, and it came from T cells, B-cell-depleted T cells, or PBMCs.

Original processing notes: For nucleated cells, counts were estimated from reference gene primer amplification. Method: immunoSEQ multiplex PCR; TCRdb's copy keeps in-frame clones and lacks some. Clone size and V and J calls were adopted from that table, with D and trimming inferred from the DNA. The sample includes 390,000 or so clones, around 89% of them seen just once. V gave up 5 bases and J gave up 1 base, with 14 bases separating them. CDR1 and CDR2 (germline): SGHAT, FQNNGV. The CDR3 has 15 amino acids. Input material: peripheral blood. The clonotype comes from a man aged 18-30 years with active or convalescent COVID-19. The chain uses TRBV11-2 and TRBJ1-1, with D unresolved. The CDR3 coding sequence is TGTGCCAGCAGCCCTCGGTTGGGAGAGAACACTGAAGCTTTCTTT. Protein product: CASSPRLGENTEAFF.